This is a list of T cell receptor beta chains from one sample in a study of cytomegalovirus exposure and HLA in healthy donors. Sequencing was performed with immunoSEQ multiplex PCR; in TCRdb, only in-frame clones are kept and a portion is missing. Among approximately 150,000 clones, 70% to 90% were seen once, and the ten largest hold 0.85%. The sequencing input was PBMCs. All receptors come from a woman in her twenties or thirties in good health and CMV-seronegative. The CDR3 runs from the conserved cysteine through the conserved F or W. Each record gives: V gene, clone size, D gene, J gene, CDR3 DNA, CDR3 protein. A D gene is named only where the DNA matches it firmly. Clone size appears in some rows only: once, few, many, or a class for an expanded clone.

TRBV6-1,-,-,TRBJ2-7,TGTGCCATCTCCACTGGGTATGGGACAGAGCAGTACTTC,CAISTGYGTEQYF
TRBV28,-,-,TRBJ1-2,TGTGCCAGCAGGACCCCCGGGGTGGGCTACACCTTC,CASRTPGVGYTF
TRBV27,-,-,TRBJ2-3,TGTGCCAGCAGTCACAACCGGGACAACACAGATACGCAGTATTTT,CASSHNRDNTDTQYF
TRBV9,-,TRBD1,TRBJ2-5,TGTGCCAGCAGCTCGGGACAGGGTTTGACAGAGACCCAGTACTTC,CASSSGQGLTETQYF
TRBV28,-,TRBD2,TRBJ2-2,TGTGCCAGCAGTTCTCCGGGACTAACCGCGAACACCGGGGAGCTGTTTTTT,CASSSPGLTANTGELFF
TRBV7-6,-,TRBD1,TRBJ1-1,TGTGCCAGCAGCTGGGGGGACAGGGGATCGCGGACTGAAGCTTTCTTT,CASSWGDRGSRTEAFF
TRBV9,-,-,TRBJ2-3,TGTGCCAGCAAGCCTTTACAGGGATCAGATACGCAGTATTTT,CASKPLQGSDTQYF
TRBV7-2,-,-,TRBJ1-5,TGTGCCAGCAGCTTAGGTGGGGGGTCCAATCAGCCCCAGCATTTT,CASSLGGGSNQPQHF
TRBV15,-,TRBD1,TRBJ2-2,TGTGCCACCAGCAGAGATCCGGACAGGGTGTTCACCGGGGAGCTGTTTTTT,CATSRDPDRVFTGELFF
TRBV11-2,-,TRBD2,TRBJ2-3,TGTGCCAGCAGCTTAGATCGTCTAGCGGGGGGTCCCCTAGGGACAGATACGCAGTATTTT,CASSLDRLAGGPLGTDTQYF
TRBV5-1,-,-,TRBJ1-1,TGCGCCAGCAGCGATGTAGGAGGCGCTTTCTTT,CASSDVGGAFF
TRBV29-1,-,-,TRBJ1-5,TGCAGCGTTGGTGAGGGGGGGGTAGATCAGCCCCAGCATTTT,CSVGEGGVDQPQHF
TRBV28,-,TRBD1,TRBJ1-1,TGTGCCAGCAGTCCCCAGGGGGGACCAAGGGGAGCTTTCTTT,CASSPQGGPRGAFF
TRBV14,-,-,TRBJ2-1,TGTGCCAGCAGCCAAGTGGGGCGACTAGTGATGGGTGAGCAGTTCTTC,CASSQVGRLVMGEQFF
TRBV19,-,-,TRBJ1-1,TGTGCCAGTAGTATACTCAGGGTAGACGGTAGGTACACTGAAGCTTTCTTT,CASSILRVDGRYTEAFF
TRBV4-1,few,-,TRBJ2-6,TGCGCCAGCAGCCAGGTACACCTTAGGGCCAACGTCCTGACTTTC,CASSQVHLRANVLTF
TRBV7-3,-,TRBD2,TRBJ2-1,TGTGCCAGCAGCTTAAATAGCGGGAGGGCCAGTGAGCAGTTCTTC,CASSLNSGRASEQFF
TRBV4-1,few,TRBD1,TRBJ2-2,TGCGCCAGCAGCCTCCGGACAGGTCGGGAGGAGCTGTTTTTT,CASSLRTGREELFF
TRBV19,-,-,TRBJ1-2,TGTGCCAGTAATGAGGCGGGACGGATATATGGCTACACCTTC,CASNEAGRIYGYTF
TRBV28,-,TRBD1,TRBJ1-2,TGTGCCAGCAGTTTATCCCGGACAGGGTTCGATGGCTACACCTTC,CASSLSRTGFDGYTF
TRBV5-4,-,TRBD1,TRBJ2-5,TGTGCCAGCAGGGGGGGGGACAGGGGGGTCCAAGAGACCCAGTACTTC,CASRGGDRGVQETQYF
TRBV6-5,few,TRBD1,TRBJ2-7,TGTGCCAGCAGCCGACGGACAGGCCCCTACGAGCAGTACTTC,CASSRRTGPYEQYF
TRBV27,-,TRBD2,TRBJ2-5,TGTGCCAGCAGTTTAAAAGGCCCCCGACTAGCGGGAGGGTCGAGGGAGACCCAGTACTTC,CASSLKGPRLAGGSRETQYF
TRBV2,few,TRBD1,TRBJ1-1,TGTGCCAGCTCACTTGACAGGGGCACTGAAGCTTTCTTT,CASSLDRGTEAFF
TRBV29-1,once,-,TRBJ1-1,TGCAGCGTTGCTTCCGTCGGGGTGAACACTGAAGCTTTCTTT,CSVASVGVNTEAFF
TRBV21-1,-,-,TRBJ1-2,TGTGCCAGCAGTCTCAGGGGAGTGAACACCTTC,CASSLRGVNTF
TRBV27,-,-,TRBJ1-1,TGTGCCAGCCGGTACGGGGGGACGACGAACACTGAAGCTTTCTTT,CASRYGGTTNTEAFF
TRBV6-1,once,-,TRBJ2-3,TGTGCCAGCTCCCAGGCCCCAGATACGCAGTATTTT,CASSQAPDTQYF
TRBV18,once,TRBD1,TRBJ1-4,TGTGCCAGCTCACCTCGACAGGGGAGAAATGAAAAACTGTTTTTT,CASSPRQGRNEKLFF
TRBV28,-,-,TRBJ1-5,TGTGCCAGCAGAGACATTGCCGAGCCCCAGCATTTT,CASRDIAEPQHF
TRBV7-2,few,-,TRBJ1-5,TGTGCCAGCAGCATAAACAGGGATAAGCCCCAGCATTTT,CASSINRDKPQHF
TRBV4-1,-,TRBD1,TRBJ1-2,TGCGCCAGCAGCCAAGATGAGCAGGGGGCCTATGGCTACACCTTC,CASSQDEQGAYGYTF
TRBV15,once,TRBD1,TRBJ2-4,TGTGCCACCGCGGAGACAGGGGCAAACATTCAGTACTTC,CATAETGANIQYF
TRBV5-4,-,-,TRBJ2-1,TGTGCCAGCACCCGGGACATCACCTACAATGAGCAGTTCTTC,CASTRDITYNEQFF
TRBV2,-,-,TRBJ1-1,TGTGCCAGCAGGGGGGCCCTGCAGACTGAAGCTTTCTTT,CASRGALQTEAFF